Below are 17 T cell receptor beta chains sequenced from a single sample in a study of blood T cells in healthy people across ages. Next came a second PCR, run for about 6 to 11 cycles, which used a sample-barcoded 5' primer along with a J-beta primer mix. TCRdb called the 5' RACE reads again in MiXCR, with one record for every CDR3 protein. The sample has about 1.8 million distinct CDR3 sequences, about 50% seen once. Sample: blood. The receptors were gathered from a woman aged 35 to 49 in good health.

V gene TRBV20-1 combines with J gene TRBJ2-7, with D possibly being TRBD2 (6 bases). This CDR3 comprises 14 residues. The V gene lost 5 bases and the J gene lost 0 bases, with 14 bases spanning the gap. In germline, CDR1 is DFQATT, CDR2 SNEGSKA (reference sequence). CDR3 coding DNA: TGCAGTGCTGGTCGAGGAGGGAGCTCCTACGAGCAGTACTTC. As protein: CSAGRGGSSYEQYF.

This clonotype has only one observation. An end of the junction does not agree with germline; a read error may underlie this. The chain couples TRBV29-1 to TRBJ2-1; the match to TRBD1 covers 8 bases. There are 20 residues in the CDR3. Germline-derived CDR1 and CDR2 are SQVTM and ANQGSEA. This CDR3 is CSVAGWGKGGGTGLSNEQSF. The CDR3 bases are TGCAGCGTTGCAGGTTGGGGGAAAGGGGGCGGGACAGGTCTTTCGAATGAGCAGTCCTTC.

This sequence joins TRBV28 and TRBJ1-1; the match to TRBD1 covers 7 bases. Unmatched junction bases numbered 18, after V lost 5 bases and J lost 0 bases. The CDR3 covers 19 residues. Germline-derived CDR1 and CDR2 are MDHEN and SYDVKM. The CDR3 nucleotides are TGTGCCAGCAGTCCCCAGGTGTTTGGACAGGCCCACTTGAACACTGAAGCTTTCTTT. This codes for CASSPQVFGQAHLNTEAFF.

The chain uses TRBV5-1 and TRBJ2-7; a possible D gene is TRBD1 (5 bases). This CDR3 is built from 15 residues. V was cut by 7 bases and J by 5 bases, with 22 bases left in between. CDR1 SGHRS and CDR2 YFSETQ come from the germline V gene. Written as DNA, the CDR3 is TGCGCCAGCCGCCTAAGTCAGGGTGAAATTAACGAGCAGTACTTC. Its protein is CASRLSQGEINEQYF.

On this clonotype: One junction end disagrees with the germline gene, perhaps due to a read error. This chain joins TRBV7-7 and TRBJ2-3, with D possibly being TRBD2 (6 bases). From germline, CDR1 is SSHAT and CDR2 FNYEAQ (reference sequence). The CDR3 covers 16 residues. The CDR3 nucleotides read TGTGCTAGCAGCCCTATGGCCGGGGGAAGCACAGATACGCAGTATTTT. This encodes CASSPMAGGSTDTQYF.

This chain connects TRBV28 to TRBJ2-7; the match to TRBD2 covers 9 bases. The CDR3 totals 13 residues. The germline gives CDR1 MDHEN, CDR2 SYDVKM. V trimming: 4 bases; J trimming: 9 bases; junction bases outside the gene matches: 7. CDR3: CASSSHRAGGQYF. CDR3 nucleotides: TGTGCCAGCAGTTCCCACCGAGCGGGGGGGCAGTACTTC.

With respect to this clonotype: Mismatch with germline at one junction end may stem from a read error. Written as DNA, the CDR3 is TGTCCCAGCAGATCGACAGGGGGCTGGGAGACCCAGTACTTC. This sequence encodes CPSRSTGGWETQYF. This sequence joins TRBV6-2 or TRBV6-3 and TRBJ2-5; 10 bases match TRBD1. Germline lookup yields CDR1 MNHEY and CDR2 SVGEGT. The CDR3 is 14 amino acids.

For the CDR3, the DNA is TGTGCCAGCAAACGACGTGGGGGAGTCCAAGAGACCCAGTACTTC. Its translation: CASKRRGGVQETQYF. This chain connects TRBV9 to TRBJ2-5, with D possibly being TRBD1 or TRBD2 (5 bases each). There are 15 residues in the CDR3. CDR1 is SGDLS and CDR2 is YYNGEE in the germline V gene. The ends were cut back, 6 bases at V and 1 base at J, with 16 bases in the middle.

This clonotype was observed a few times. The rearrangement joins TRBV9 to TRBJ2-1; either TRBD1 or TRBD2 may supply D (5 bases each). The CDR3 length is 16 residues. V gave up 3 bases and J gave up 4 bases, with 17 bases separating them. Looked up from germline, CDR1 is SGDLS and CDR2 is YYNGEE. CDR3 coding DNA: TGTGCCAGCAGCGCCCCCCGGGACGGCCTATACAATGAGCAGTTCTTC. Translated, it gives CASSAPRDGLYNEQFF.

This clonotype has more than one count but fewer than ten. The chain uses TRBV6-6 and TRBJ2-7; D not resolved. The germline V and J ends were trimmed by 5 bases and 1 base, with 18 bases remaining between them. This CDR3 spans 16 amino acids. Germline V CDR1 and CDR2: MNHNY, SVGAGI (reference sequence). The CDR3 DNA sequence: TGTGCCAGCAGTCCAAGGCCCACTTGGGGTTCCTACGAGCAGTACTTC. This translates into CASSPRPTWGSYEQYF.

This clonotype was seen only once. V gene TRBV10-2 combines with J gene TRBJ2-5; 7 nucleotides align to TRBD2. With 2 bases clipped from V and 5 bases from J, the junction kept 5 bases outside the gene matches. The germline CDR1 and CDR2 sequences are WSHSY and SAAADI. CDR3 size: 14 residues. CDR3 sequence: CASSEAHGRETQYF. The CDR3, as DNA: TGCGCCAGCAGTGAGGCCCACGGGAGGGAGACCCAGTACTTC.

J is TRBJ2-3 and V is TRBV5-4; TRBD2 aligns across 14 bases. J gave up 6 bases and V 4 bases, and 7 bases lay outside the gene matches. CDR1 is SGHNT and CDR2 is YYREEE in the germline V gene (reference sequence). The CDR3 has 16 residues. The CDR3, as DNA: TGTGCCAGCAGCATCGGACTAGCGGGGGGTGGGGATACGCAGTATTTT. Residues: CASSIGLAGGGDTQYF.

The chain recombines TRBV15 with TRBJ1-5; D is unclear. Trimming took 3 bases from V and 2 from J, leaving 8 bases between them. CDR3 length: 14 residues. In germline, CDR1 is LNHNV, CDR2 YYDKDF (reference sequence). DNA of the CDR3: TGTGCCACCAGCAGGGGTGAAGGCAATCAGCCCCAGCATTTT. This codes for CATSRGEGNQPQHF.

As to this clonotype: A read error may account for a junction end that differs from germline. This chain uses TRBV2 with TRBJ2-4; D gene ambiguous. The end of the DNA aligns better with TRBJ2-7, so the J call may be wrong. Germline loops: CDR1 SNHLY, CDR2 FYNNEI. The CDR3 spans 15 residues. For the CDR3, the DNA is TGTGCCGGCAGTGCAGGATGGCCAAGTCCGCACGAGCAGTACTTC. Amino acid sequence: CAGSAGWPSPHEQYF.

This clonotype is a singleton in its sample. This rearrangement joins TRBV15 to TRBJ2-1, with a weak D call TRBD2 (6 bases). Per the germline V gene, CDR1 is LNHNV and CDR2 is YYDKDF (reference sequence). CDR3 length equals 13 residues. Trimming removed 0 bases from V and 10 bases from J, with 10 bases in between. The CDR3 region has the DNA TGTGCCACCAGCAGAGATGGAGGGCGCGAGCAGTTCTTC. Amino acids: CATSRDGGREQFF.

CDR3 region: CASSTGREQYF. The DNA of the CDR3 is TGTGCCAGCAGTACAGGGCGCGAGCAGTACTTC. This chain links TRBV12-3 or TRBV12-4 with TRBJ2-7; tentatively, D is TRBD1 (6 bases). This CDR3 has 11 amino acids. Trimming left V 5 bases short and J 6 bases short, with 8 bases between.

This chain joins TRBV4-3 and TRBJ1-2, with TRBD1 matching over 9 bases. CDR3 size: 15 residues. Looked up from germline, CDR1 is LGHNA and CDR2 is YSLEER. Trimming at V came to 0 bases and at J to 5 bases, leaving 4 bases not matched to a gene. CDR3 amino acids: CASSQEVGQGYGYTF. The CDR3 DNA reads TGCGCCAGCAGCCAAGAGGTGGGACAGGGATATGGCTACACCTTC.